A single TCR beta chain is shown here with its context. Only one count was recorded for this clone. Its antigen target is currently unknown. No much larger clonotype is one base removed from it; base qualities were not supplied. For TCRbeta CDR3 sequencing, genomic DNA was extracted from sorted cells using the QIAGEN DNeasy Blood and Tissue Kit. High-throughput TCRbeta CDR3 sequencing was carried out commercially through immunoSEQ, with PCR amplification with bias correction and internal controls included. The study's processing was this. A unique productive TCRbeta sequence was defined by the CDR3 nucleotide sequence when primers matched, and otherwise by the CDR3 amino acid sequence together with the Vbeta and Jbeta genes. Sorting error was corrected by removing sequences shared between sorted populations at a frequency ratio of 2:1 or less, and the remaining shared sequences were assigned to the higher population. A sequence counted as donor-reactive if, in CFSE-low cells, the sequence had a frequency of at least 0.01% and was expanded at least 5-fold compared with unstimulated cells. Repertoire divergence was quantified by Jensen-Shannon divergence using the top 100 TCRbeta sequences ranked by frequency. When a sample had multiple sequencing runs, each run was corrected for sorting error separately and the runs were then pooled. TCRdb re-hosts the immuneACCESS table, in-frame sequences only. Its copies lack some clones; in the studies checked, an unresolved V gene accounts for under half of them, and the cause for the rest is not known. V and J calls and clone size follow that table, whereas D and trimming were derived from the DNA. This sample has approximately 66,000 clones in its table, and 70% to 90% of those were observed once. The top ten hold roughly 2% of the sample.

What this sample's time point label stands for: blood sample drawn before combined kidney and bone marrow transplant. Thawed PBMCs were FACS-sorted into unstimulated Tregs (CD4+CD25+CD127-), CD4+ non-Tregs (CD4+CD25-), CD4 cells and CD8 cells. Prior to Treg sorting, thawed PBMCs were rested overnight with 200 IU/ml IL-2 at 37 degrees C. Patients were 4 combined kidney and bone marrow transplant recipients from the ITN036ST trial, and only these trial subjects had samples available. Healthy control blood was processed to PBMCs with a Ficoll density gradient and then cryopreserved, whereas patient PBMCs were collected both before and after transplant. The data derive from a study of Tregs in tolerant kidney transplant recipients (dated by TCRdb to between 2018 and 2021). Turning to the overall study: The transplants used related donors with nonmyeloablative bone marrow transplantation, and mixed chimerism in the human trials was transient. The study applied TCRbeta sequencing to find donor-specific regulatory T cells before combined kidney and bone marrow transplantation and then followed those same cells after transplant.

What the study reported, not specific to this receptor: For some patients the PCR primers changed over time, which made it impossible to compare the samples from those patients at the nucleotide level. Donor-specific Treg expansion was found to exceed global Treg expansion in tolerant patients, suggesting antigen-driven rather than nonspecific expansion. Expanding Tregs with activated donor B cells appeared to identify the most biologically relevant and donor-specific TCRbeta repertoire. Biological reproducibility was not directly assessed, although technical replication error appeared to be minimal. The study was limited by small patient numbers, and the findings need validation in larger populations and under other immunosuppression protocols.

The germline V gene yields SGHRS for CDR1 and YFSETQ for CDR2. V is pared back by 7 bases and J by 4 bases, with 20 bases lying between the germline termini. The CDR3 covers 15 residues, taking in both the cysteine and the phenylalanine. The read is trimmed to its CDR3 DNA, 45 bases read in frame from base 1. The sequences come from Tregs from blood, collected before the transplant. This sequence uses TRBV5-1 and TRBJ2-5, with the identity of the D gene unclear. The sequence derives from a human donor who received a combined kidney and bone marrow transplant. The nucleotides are TGCGCCAGCGCCACCTATGGGCCCCTCAGAGAGACCCAGTACTTC. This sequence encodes CASATYGPLRETQYF. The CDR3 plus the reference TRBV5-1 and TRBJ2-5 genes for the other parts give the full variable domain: KAGVTQTPRYLIKTRGQQVTLSCSPISGHRSVSWYQQTPGQGLQFLFEYFSETQRNKGNFPGRFSGRQFSNSRSEMNVSTLELGDSALYLCASATYGPLRETQYFGPGTRLLVL.